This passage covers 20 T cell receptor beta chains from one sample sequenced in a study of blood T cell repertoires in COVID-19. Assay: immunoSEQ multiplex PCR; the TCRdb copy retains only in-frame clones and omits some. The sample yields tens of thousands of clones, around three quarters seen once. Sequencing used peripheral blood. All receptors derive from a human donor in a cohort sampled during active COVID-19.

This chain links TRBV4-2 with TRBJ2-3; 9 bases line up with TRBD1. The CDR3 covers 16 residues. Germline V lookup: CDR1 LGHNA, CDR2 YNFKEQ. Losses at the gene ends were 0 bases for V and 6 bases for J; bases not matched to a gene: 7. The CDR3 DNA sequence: TGTGCCAGCAGCCAAGACGTACAGGGGGCAACGGATACGCAGTATTTT. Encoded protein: CASSQDVQGATDTQYF.

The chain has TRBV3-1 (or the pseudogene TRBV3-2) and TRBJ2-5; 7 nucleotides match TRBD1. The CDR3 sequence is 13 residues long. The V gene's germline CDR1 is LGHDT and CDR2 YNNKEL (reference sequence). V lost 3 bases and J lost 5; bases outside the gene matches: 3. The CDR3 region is CASSQTGTETQYF. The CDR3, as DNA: TGTGCCAGCAGCCAGACAGGGACGGAGACCCAGTACTTC.

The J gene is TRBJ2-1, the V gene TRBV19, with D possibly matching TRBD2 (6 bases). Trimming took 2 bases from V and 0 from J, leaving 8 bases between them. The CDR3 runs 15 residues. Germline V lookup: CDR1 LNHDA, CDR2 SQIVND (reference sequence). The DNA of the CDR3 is TGTGCCAGTAGTATATCCGGGAGCTCCTACAATGAGCAGTTCTTC. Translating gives CASSISGSSYNEQFF. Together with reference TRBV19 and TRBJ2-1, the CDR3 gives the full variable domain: DGGITQSPKYLFRKEGQNVTLSCEQNLNHDAMYWYRQDPGQGLRLIYYSQIVNDFQKGDIAEGYSVSREKKESFPLTVTSAQKNPTAFYLCASSISGSSYNEQFFGPGTRLTVL.

For the CDR3, the DNA is TGTGCCAGCAGGGGGGCCGAGGCAGATACGCAGTATTTT. This translates into CASRGAEADTQYF. This chain uses TRBV6-5 with TRBJ2-3; D possibly corresponds to TRBD1 (6 bases). Germline V gene sequence: CDR1 MNHEY, CDR2 SVGAGI. This CDR3 comprises 13 residues. V lost 6 bases and J 4 bases, leaving 11 bases between the germline ends.

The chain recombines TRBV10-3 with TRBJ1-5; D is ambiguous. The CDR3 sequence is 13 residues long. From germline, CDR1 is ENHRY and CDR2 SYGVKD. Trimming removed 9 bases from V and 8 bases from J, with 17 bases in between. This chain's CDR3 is CAISSGTYEPQHF. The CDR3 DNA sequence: TGTGCCATTTCGTCCGGTACTTACGAGCCCCAGCATTTT.

CDR3: CAISPATGDSYEQYF. CDR3 in DNA: TGTGCCATCAGTCCAGCGACAGGGGACTCCTACGAGCAGTACTTC. The chain carries TRBV10-3 and TRBJ2-7, with 8 bases lining up with TRBD1. Germline assignment: CDR1 ENHRY and CDR2 SYGVKD. This CDR3 comprises 15 residues. Trimming cost V 5 bases and J 0 bases; bases outside gene matches: 6.

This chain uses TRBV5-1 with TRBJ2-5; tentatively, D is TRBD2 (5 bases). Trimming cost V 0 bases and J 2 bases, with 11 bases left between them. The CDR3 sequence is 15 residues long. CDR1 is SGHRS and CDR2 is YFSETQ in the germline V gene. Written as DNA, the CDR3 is TGCGCCAGCAGCTTGGAGGTGACTATACAAGAGACCCAGTACTTC. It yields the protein CASSLEVTIQETQYF.

The CDR3 DNA follows: TGCGCCAGCAGCCGGCGACAGGGTTCCAATGAGCAGTTCTTC. Residues: CASSRRQGSNEQFF. The rearrangement joins TRBV5-1 to TRBJ2-1, with TRBD1 matching 7 bases. Per the germline V gene, CDR1 is SGHRS and CDR2 is YFSETQ. The V gene end was trimmed by 4 bases and the J gene end by 6 bases; junction bases not matched to a gene: 7. The CDR3 has 14 residues.

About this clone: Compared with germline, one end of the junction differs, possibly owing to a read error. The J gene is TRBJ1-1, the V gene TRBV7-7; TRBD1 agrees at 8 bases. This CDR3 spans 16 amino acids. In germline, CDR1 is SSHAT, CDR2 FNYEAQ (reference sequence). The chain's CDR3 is CASSSRQGPRDTEAFF. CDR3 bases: TGTGCTAGCAGCTCCCGACAGGGGCCTAGGGACACTGAAGCTTTCTTT.

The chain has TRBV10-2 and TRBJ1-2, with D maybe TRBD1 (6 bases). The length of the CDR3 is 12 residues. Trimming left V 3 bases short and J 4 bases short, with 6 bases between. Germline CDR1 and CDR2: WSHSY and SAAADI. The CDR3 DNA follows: TGCGCCAGCAGTGAACAGGGCTATGGCTACACCTTC. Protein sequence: CASSEQGYGYTF.

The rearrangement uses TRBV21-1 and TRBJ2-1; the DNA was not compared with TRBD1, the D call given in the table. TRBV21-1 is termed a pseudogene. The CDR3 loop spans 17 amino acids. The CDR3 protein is CASSIYRARALNNEQFF. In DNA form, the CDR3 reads TGTGCCAGCAGCATCTACAGGGCCCGTGCCTTGAACAATGAGCAGTTCTTC.

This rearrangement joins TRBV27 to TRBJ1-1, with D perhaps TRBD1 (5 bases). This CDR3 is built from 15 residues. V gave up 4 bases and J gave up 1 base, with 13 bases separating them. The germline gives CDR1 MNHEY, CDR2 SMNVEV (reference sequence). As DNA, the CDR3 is TGTGCCAGCAGTTCACAGGTCCGGAGGAACACTGAAGCTTTCTTT. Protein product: CASSSQVRRNTEAFF.

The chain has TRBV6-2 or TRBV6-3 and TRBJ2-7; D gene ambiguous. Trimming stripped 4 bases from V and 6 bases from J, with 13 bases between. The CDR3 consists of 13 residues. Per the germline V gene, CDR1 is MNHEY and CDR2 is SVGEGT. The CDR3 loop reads CASSFTYASEQYF. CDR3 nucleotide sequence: TGTGCCAGCAGTTTCACTTACGCTTCCGAGCAGTACTTC.

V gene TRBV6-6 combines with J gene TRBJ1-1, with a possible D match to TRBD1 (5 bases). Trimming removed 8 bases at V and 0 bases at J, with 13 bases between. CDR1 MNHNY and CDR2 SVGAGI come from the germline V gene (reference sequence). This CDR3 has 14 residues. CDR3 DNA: TGTGCCAGCGTCCAGGGAAATATGAACACTGAAGCTTTCTTT. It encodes CASVQGNMNTEAFF.

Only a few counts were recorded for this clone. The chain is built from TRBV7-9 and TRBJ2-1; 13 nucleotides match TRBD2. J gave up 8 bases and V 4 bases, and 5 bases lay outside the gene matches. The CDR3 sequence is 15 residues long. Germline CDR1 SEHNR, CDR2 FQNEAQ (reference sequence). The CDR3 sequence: CASSSGLAGADEQFF. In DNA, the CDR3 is TGTGCCAGCAGCTCAGGACTAGCGGGGGCAGATGAGCAGTTCTTC. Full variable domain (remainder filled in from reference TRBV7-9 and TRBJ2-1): DTGVSQNPRHKITKRGQNVTFRCDPISEHNRLYWYRQTLGQGPEFLTYFQNEAQLEKSRLLSDRFSAERPKGSFSTLEIQRTEQGDSAMYLCASSSGLAGADEQFFGPGTRLTVL.

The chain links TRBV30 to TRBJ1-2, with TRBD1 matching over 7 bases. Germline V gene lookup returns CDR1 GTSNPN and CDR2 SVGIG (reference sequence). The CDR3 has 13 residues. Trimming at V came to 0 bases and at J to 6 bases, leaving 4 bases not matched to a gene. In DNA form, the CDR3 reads TGTGCCTGGAGTGTATACAGGGGAGATGGCTACACCTTC. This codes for CAWSVYRGDGYTF.

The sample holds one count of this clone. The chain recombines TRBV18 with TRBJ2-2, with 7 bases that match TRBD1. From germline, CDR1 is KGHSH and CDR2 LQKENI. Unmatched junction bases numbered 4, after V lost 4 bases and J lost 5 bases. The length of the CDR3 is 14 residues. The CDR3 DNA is TGTGCCAGCTCACAAGCCAGGGGGACCGGGGAGCTGTTTTTT. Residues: CASSQARGTGELFF.

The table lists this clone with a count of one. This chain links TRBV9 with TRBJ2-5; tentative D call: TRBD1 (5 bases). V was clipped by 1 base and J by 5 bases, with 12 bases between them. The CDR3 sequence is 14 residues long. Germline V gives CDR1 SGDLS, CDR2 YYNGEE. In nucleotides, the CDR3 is TGTGCCAGCAGCGTAAGGGGCGTGGGGGAGACCCAGTACTTC. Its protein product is CASSVRGVGETQYF.

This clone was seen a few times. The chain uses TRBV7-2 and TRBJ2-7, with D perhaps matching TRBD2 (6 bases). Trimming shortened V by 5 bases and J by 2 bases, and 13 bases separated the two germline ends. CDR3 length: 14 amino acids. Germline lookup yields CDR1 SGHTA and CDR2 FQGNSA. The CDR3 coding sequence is TGTGCCAGCAGCCCCGCGACGGGGGCCTACGAGCAGTACTTC. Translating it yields CASSPATGAYEQYF.

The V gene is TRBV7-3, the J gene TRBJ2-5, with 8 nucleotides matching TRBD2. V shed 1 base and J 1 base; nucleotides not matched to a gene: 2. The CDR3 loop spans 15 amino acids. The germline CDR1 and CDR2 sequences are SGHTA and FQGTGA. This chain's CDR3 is CASSLSGRPQETQYF. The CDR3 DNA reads TGTGCCAGCAGCTTAAGCGGGAGGCCCCAAGAGACCCAGTACTTC.